What follows describes a single TCR beta chain. The antigen is unknown. Lacking the conserved final phenylalanine or tryptophan, this CDR3 likely reflects a read error. Because the CDR3's place on the DNA is in doubt, the DNA is left out and the CDR3 is given as listed by TCRdb. Ends included, the CDR3 has 17 residues. Germline CDR1 reads MNHEY; CDR2 reads SVGAGI. These data are taken from a study of tumor and adjacent non-tumor tissue in lung cancer. Study details: Aged roughly 30 to 85 years, patients included roughly ten men and 5 women with stage I to III disease. Around 4.5 million productive TCRbeta reads were obtained per sample on average. Notes on the study in general: Tumor repertoires had a smaller top 100 clone share than normal lung. Patients with more diverse tumor TCRs had worse survival.

This sample's RNA came from whole unsorted tissue. A modified ARM-PCR protocol with three rounds of nested PCR amplified TCRbeta. TCRdb reprocessed the multiplex PCR reads via MiXCR and lists one record per CDR3 protein. The sample has approximately 140,000 distinct CDR3 sequences; roughly 70% are singletons. What was sequenced was lung tumor tissue. This sequence originates from a man aged 60 to 75 with small cell lung cancer. V and J are TRBV6-5 and TRBJ2-2. CDR3 amino acids: CASSYSIRLANTGKLFY.